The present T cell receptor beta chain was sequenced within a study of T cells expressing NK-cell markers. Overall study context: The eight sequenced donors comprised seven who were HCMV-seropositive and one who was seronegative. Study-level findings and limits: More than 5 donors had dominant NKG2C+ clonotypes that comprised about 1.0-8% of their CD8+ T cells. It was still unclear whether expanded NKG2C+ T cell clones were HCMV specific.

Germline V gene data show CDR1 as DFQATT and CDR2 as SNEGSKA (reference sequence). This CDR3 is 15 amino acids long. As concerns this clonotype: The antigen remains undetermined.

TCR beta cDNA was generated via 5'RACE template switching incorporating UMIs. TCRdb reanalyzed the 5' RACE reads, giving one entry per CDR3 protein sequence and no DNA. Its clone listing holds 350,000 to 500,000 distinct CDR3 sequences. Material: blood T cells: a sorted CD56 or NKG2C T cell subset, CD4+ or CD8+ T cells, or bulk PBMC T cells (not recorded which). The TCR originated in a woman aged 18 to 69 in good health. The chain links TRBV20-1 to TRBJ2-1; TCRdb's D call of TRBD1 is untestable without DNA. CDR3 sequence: CSARDPGQAYNEQFF.